This TCR beta chain came from a study of OX40 agonist ivuxolimab in advanced cancers. As for the study in general: Three partial responders included one hepatocellular carcinoma patient and two cutaneous melanoma patients.

Repertoires were generated with immunoSEQ multiplex PCR, while TCRdb's copy carries only in-frame clones and drops some. The sample carries tens of thousands of clones, roughly 90% recorded once. The CDR3 is made up of 15 amino acids. Trimming took 3 bases from V and 2 from J, leaving 12 bases between them. Germline V gene lookup returns CDR1 SEHNR and CDR2 FQNEAQ (reference sequence). The TCR originated in an adult with an advanced solid tumor such as melanoma, head and neck, liver or kidney cancer. Sequences were derived from CD4+ or CD8+ T cells sorted from blood, sampled in a trial of the OX40 agonist ivuxolimab. The genes are TRBV7-9 and TRBJ2-3; D remains ambiguous. CDR3 DNA sequence: TGTGCCAGCAGCTTCCGTGCTGGCCACACAGATACGCAGTATTTT. Residues: CASSFRAGHTDTQYF.